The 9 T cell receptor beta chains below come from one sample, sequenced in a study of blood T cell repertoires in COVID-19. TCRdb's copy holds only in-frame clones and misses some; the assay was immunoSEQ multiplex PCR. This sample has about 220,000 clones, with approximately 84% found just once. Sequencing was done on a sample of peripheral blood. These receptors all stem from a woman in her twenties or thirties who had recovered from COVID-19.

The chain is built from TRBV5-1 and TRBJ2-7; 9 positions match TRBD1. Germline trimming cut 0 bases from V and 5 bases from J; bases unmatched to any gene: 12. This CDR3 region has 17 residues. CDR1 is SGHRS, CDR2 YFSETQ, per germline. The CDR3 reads CASSLGLTGGAINEQYF. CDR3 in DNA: TGCGCCAGCAGCTTGGGCTTAACAGGGGGCGCGATCAACGAGCAGTACTTC.

The CDR3 loop is CASSYGRGDQPQHF. CDR3 sequence (DNA): TGTGCCAGCAGTTACGGCAGGGGAGATCAGCCCCAGCATTTT. The V and J genes are TRBV27 and TRBJ1-5, with a tentative D call TRBD1 (6 bases). Trimming pared 4 bases from V and 5 bases from J, leaving 12 bases between. Germline lookup yields CDR1 MNHEY and CDR2 SMNVEV (reference sequence). The CDR3 loop spans 14 amino acids.

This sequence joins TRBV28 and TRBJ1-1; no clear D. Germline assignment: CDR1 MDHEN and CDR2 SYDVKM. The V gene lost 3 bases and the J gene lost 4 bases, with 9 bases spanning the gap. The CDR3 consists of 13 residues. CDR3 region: CASSFLYSTEAFF. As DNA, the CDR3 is TGTGCCAGCAGTTTCTTGTATTCCACTGAAGCTTTCTTT.

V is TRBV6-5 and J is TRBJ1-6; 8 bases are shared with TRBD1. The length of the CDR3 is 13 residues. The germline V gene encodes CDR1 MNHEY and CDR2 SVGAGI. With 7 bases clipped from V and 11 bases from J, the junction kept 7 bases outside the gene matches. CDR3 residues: CASTGQVLAPLHF. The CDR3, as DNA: TGTGCCAGCACGGGACAGGTCCTAGCACCCCTCCACTTT.

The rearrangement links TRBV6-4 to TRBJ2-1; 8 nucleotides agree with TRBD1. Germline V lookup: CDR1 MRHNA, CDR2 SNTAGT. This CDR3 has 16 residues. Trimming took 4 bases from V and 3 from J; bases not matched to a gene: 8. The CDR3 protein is CASSASGTGNYNEQFF. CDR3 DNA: TGTGCCAGCAGTGCCTCCGGGACAGGAAACTACAATGAGCAGTTCTTC.

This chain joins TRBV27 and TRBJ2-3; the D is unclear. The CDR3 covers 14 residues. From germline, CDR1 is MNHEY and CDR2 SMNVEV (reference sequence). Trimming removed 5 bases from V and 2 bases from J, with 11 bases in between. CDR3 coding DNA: TGTGCCAGCAGTCTAACGACATCCACAGATACGCAGTATTTT. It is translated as CASSLTTSTDTQYF.

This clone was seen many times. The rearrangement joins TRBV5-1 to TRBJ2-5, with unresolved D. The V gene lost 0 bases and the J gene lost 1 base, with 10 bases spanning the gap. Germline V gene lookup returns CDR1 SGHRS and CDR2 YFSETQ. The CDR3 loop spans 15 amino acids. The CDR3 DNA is TGCGCCAGCAGCTTGGCCCTACAGCTCCAAGAGACCCAGTACTTC. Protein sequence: CASSLALQLQETQYF.

The CDR3 spells CASSLPSAGPYYEQYF. DNA of the CDR3: TGTGCCAGCAGTTTACCCTCCGCAGGTCCATATTACGAGCAGTACTTC. The chain couples TRBV28 to TRBJ2-7; D call uncertain. Trimming took 2 bases from V and 4 from J, leaving 18 bases between them. Germline V lookup: CDR1 MDHEN, CDR2 SYDVKM. The CDR3 runs 16 residues.

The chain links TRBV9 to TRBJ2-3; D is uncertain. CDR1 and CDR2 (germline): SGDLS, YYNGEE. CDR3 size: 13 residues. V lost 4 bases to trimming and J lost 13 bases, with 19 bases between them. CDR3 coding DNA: TGTGCCAGCAGCTCGGAGACTTCGGAGCCCGAGTATTTT. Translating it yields CASSSETSEPEYF.